This T cell receptor (beta chain) was retrieved from a study of OX40 agonist ivuxolimab in advanced cancers. Notes on the research overall: Ivuxolimab, which targeted the costimulatory receptor OX40 (CD134), was an agonistic, fully human IgG2 monoclonal antibody. The point of sequencing TCRbeta in the periphery was to test whether ivuxolimab changed TCR sequence diversity and drove clonal T-cell expansion. A male proportion of under 85% and a mean age of 60 years, ranging from roughly 23 to 85, were recorded for the dose-escalation cohort. The paper reports the monotherapy dose-escalation portion (N = 52 patients) of the phase I ivuxolimab trial. Intravenous ivuxolimab was administered to patients every 2 weeks at six dose levels: 0.01, 0.1, 0.3, 1.5, 3 and 10 mg/kg. Of the roughly 51 dose-escalation patients, hepatocellular carcinoma was present in roughly 19, melanoma in approximately 15, renal cell carcinoma in 9 and head and neck cancer in 9. Partial responses were achieved by three dose-escalation patients, of whom one had hepatocellular carcinoma and two had cutaneous melanoma. Prior anti-PD-1, anti-PD-L1 or anti-CTLA-4 therapy was permitted, and checkpoint inhibitors had been received by about 44% of dose-escalation patients. Summary of the overall study and its limitations: In the 0.1-3.0 mg/kg groups, partial responders were among the patients with the lowest normalized peripheral clonal expansion, particularly in CD8+ T cells. On average, CD8+ T cells showed more expanded clones than CD4+ T cells after ivuxolimab. The antigen specificity of the peripheral T cells that underwent clonal expansion was not determined. Low levels of normalized T-cell clonal expansion were also shown by some nonresponding patients. At doses of 0.1 to 3.0 mg/kg, clonal expansion of both CD4+ and CD8+ blood T cells was observed from baseline to week 6.

Ends trimmed: V by 1 base, J by 3 bases; bases unmatched to a gene: 9. Looking up the germline V gene yields CDR1 SGHVS and CDR2 FQNEAQ. Counted from cysteine to phenylalanine, this CDR3 has 17 amino acids. Of the read, only the CDR3 DNA is kept; its 51 bases are in frame from base 1. The trial excluded patients who had a history of autoimmune disease or who were on systemic immunosuppression. Peripheral blood for TCR sequencing was collected from all dose cohorts at baseline, on cycle 4 day 1, and on cycle 7 day 1. The samples were taken from a phase I, first-in-human, multicenter, open-label dose-escalation trial of ivuxolimab. The trial enrolled adults with locally advanced or metastatic head and neck squamous cell, hepatocellular, melanoma or renal cell carcinoma. Before TCR sequencing, CD4+ T cells and CD8+ T cells from peripheral blood were sorted into separate populations. Genomic DNA was extracted from sorted cells for sequencing of the TCRbeta CDR3 region. The immunoSEQ Assay was used for sequencing of TCRbeta CDR3 regions. The table was pulled from immuneACCESS by TCRdb, which kept in-frame rearrangements only. Such tables lose some clones; where checked, under half of the loss comes from unresolved V genes, and the rest has no known cause. This sample lists 73,000 or so clones; 80% to 95% were detected once. Less than 0.55% of the sample rests with the top ten.

Notes on this clone: The target of this receptor is not known. No base-level quality is on record; no much larger clone is a single base apart.

The V and J segments used are TRBV7-8 and TRBJ1-5; TRBD1 aligns with 7 central bases. This TCR was sampled from an adult with an advanced solid tumor such as melanoma, head and neck, liver or kidney cancer. Sample: CD4+ or CD8+ T cells sorted from blood, taken in a trial of the OX40 agonist ivuxolimab. The CDR3: CASSLVVGTETNQPQHF. In nucleotide form, the sequence is TGTGCCAGCAGCTTAGTGGTGGGGACAGAGACCAATCAGCCCCAGCATTTT.